These 27 T cell receptor beta chains originate from one sample sequenced in a study of CD8+ T cells in alopecia areata. Regarding treatment: oral pan-JAK inhibitor, 5-10 mg twice daily. RNA extraction and reverse transcription yielded cDNA as sequencing template. Some clones are missing from TCRdb's copy, which holds only in-frame ones; the method was immunoSEQ multiplex PCR. The sample shows roughly 220,000 clones, less than 45% of them seen only once. Sequenced here: CD4+ T cells sorted from blood, sampled around week 30, from a patient treated with tofacitinib. The receptors shown here come from a human donor with alopecia areata.

The chain has TRBV19 and TRBJ2-1, with D perhaps assigned TRBD1 or TRBD2 (5 bases each). This CDR3 has 14 residues. Germline V lookup: CDR1 LNHDA, CDR2 SQIVND (reference sequence). V shed 7 bases and J shed 4 bases, with 14 bases lying between them. CDR3 coding DNA: TGTGCCAGTAAGAGGGACGGAGGATACAATGAGCAGTTCTTC. This translates into CASKRDGGYNEQFF.

The chain has TRBV6-5 and TRBJ1-5; tentatively, D is TRBD1 (5 bases). There are 15 residues in the CDR3. Germline values: CDR1 MNHEY, CDR2 SVGAGI. V gave up 5 bases and J gave up 3 bases, with 14 bases separating them. CDR3 in DNA: TGTGCCAGCAGTGCACTCCGGGGCGCCAATCAGCCCCAGCATTTT. Translating it yields CASSALRGANQPQHF.

V is TRBV19 and J is TRBJ1-1; TRBD1 agrees at 7 bases. With V trimmed by 4 bases and J by 5 bases, 7 bases remained unmatched. The CDR3 contains 14 residues. In germline, CDR1 is LNHDA, CDR2 SQIVND (reference sequence). The CDR3 bases are TGTGCCAGTAGTACAAGGGGGCTGAGGACTGAAGCTTTCTTT. Protein: CASSTRGLRTEAFF.

V gene TRBV30 combines with J gene TRBJ2-1, with D perhaps being TRBD1 or TRBD2 (5 bases each). The CDR3 loop spans 14 amino acids. The V gene lost 7 bases and the J gene lost 4 bases, with 17 bases spanning the gap. Germline CDR1 is GTSNPN and CDR2 is SVGIG (reference sequence). The CDR3 nucleotides read TGTGCCTTGAGGGACCAACGAAAGTACAATGAGCAGTTCTTC. It codes for CALRDQRKYNEQFF.

The J gene is TRBJ2-3, the V gene TRBV25-1; 7 positions match TRBD2. The CDR3 length is 15 residues. The J segment lost 0 bases and the V segment lost 10 bases, leaving 10 bases of the junction unmatched. The germline V gene has CDR1 MGHDK and CDR2 SYGVNS. The CDR3 sequence: CATTRRGISTDTQYF. In nucleotides, the CDR3 is TGTGCCACCACTCGGCGGGGGATTAGCACAGATACGCAGTATTTT.

This chain uses TRBV29-1 with TRBJ2-2; tentatively, D is TRBD2 (6 bases). The CDR3 is 13 amino acids. Germline loops: CDR1 SQVTM, CDR2 ANQGSEA. Trimming stripped 4 bases from V and 3 bases from J, with 9 bases between. DNA for the CDR3: TGCAGCGTTGCCGGGAGATACACCGGGGAGCTGTTTTTT. It translates to CSVAGRYTGELFF.

This clone has at least ten counts. The rearrangement links TRBV11-1 to TRBJ2-1; 7 bases match TRBD1. The CDR3 extends over 14 amino acids. Unmatched junction bases numbered 8, after V lost 5 bases and J lost 7 bases. Germline CDR1 SGHAT, CDR2 FQDESV (reference sequence). DNA of the CDR3: TGTGCCAGCAGCCGACAGGGCAGGGGGAATGAGCAGTTCTTC. Its translation is CASSRQGRGNEQFF.

This chain links TRBV5-1 with TRBJ2-7; D call uncertain. Germline V gene data show CDR1 as SGHRS and CDR2 as YFSETQ. CDR3 length equals 14 residues. V lost 0 bases and J lost 0, with 7 bases in between. In DNA form, the CDR3 reads TGCGCCAGCAGCTTGGAGGCAGACTCCTACGAGCAGTACTTC. Encoded protein: CASSLEADSYEQYF.

The chain has TRBV11-2 and TRBJ2-7; D unclear. The germline V gene has CDR1 SGHAT and CDR2 FQNNGV. V was pared by 1 base and J by 0 bases, with 4 bases between. The CDR3 runs to 13 residues. CDR3 sequence (DNA): TGTGCCAGCAGCTTAGTCCCCTCCTACGAGCAGTACTTC. Translation gives CASSLVPSYEQYF.

V usage is TRBV6-5 and J usage is TRBJ2-3; 9 bases are shared with TRBD2. The CDR3 loop spans 15 amino acids. Trimming removed 6 bases from V and 2 bases from J; junction bases left unmatched: 6. The germline gives CDR1 MNHEY, CDR2 SVGAGI. CDR3 nucleotides: TGTGCCAGCAGACTGACTAGCGGATACACAGATACGCAGTATTTT. It is translated as CASRLTSGYTDTQYF.

The chain employs TRBV7-2 and TRBJ2-1, with 7 bases lining up with TRBD2. The trim removed 5 bases at V and 12 bases at J, leaving 7 bases unmatched. CDR1 and CDR2 from the germline V gene are SGHTA and FQGNSA. There are 12 residues in the CDR3. The CDR3 DNA reads TGTGCCAGCAGCCAAACCGGGAGGATGCAGTTCTTC. Its translation: CASSQTGRMQFF.

The chain recombines TRBV30 with TRBJ2-1; a weak D match, TRBD2 (5 bases). V lost 4 bases to trimming and J lost 6 bases, with 16 bases between them. CDR1 is GTSNPN and CDR2 is SVGIG in the germline V gene (reference sequence). This CDR3 comprises 14 residues. This CDR3 is CAWKRAVTSNEQFF. DNA for the CDR3: TGTGCCTGGAAGAGAGCGGTCACCTCCAATGAGCAGTTCTTC.

The chain links TRBV5-1 to TRBJ2-1; maybe TRBD2 (6 bases). The CDR3 spans 16 residues. Per the germline V gene, CDR1 is SGHRS and CDR2 is YFSETQ. The V gene lost 1 base and the J gene lost 2 bases, with 13 bases spanning the gap. The CDR3 sequence is CASSLFAGSPYNEQFF. The CDR3 DNA is TGCGCCAGCAGCTTGTTTGCCGGGAGCCCCTACAATGAGCAGTTCTTC.

This clone has a handful of counts. The rearrangement uses TRBV19 and TRBJ2-2; possibly TRBD1 for D (6 bases). Per germline, CDR1 LNHDA and CDR2 SQIVND (reference sequence). The CDR3 is made up of 15 amino acids. Trimming shortened V by 6 bases and J by 1 base, and 12 bases separated the two germline ends. In DNA form, the CDR3 reads TGTGCCAGTAGATTAATGGACAGGAACACCGGGGAGCTGTTTTTT. Protein: CASRLMDRNTGELFF. Full variable domain (rest looked up from reference TRBV19 and TRBJ2-2): DGGITQSPKYLFRKEGQNVTLSCEQNLNHDAMYWYRQDPGQGLRLIYYSQIVNDFQKGDIAEGYSVSREKKESFPLTVTSAQKNPTAFYLCASRLMDRNTGELFFGEGSRLTVL.

This clone has only a few counts. One junction end disagrees with the germline gene, perhaps due to a read error. The rearrangement links TRBV4-2 to TRBJ2-2; D is perhaps TRBD2 (5 bases). From germline, CDR1 is LGHNA and CDR2 YNFKEQ. This CDR3 is built from 15 residues. CDR3 DNA: TGTGCCAGCAGCCCTCCCCTCGGGAACGCCGGGGAGCTGTTTTTT. It yields the protein CASSPPLGNAGELFF.

This CDR3 reads CAWTAPRDRGITEAFF. The CDR3 bases are TGTGCCTGGACCGCCCCCCGGGACAGGGGGATAACTGAAGCTTTCTTT. This chain connects TRBV30 to TRBJ1-1; 11 positions agree with TRBD1. With V trimmed by 4 bases and J by 5 bases, 12 bases remained unmatched. Germline lookup yields CDR1 GTSNPN and CDR2 SVGIG (reference sequence). The CDR3 is 16 amino acids. The full variable domain, rest sourced from reference TRBV30 and TRBJ1-1, is SQTIHQWPATLVQPVGSPLSLECTVEGTSNPNLYWYRQAAGRGLQLLFYSVGIGQISSEVPQNLSASRPQDRQFILSSKKLLLSDSGFYLCAWTAPRDRGITEAFFGQGTRLTVV.

The chain joins TRBV6-5 to TRBJ2-2; 7 nucleotides line up with TRBD1. V gave up 11 bases and J gave up 3 bases; unmatched junction bases: 9. The CDR3 runs 14 residues. CDR1 and CDR2 from the germline V gene are MNHEY and SVGAGI. This CDR3 reads CAVRGQSYTGELFF. CDR3 in DNA: TGTGCCGTACGGGGACAGTCCTACACCGGGGAGCTGTTTTTT.

V gene TRBV14 combines with J gene TRBJ2-7; the D is unclear. The V end lost 3 bases, the J end lost 5 bases, and 11 bases lay between the germline ends. The germline gives CDR1 SGHDN, CDR2 FVKESK. The CDR3 sequence is 13 residues long. Here the CDR3 DNA reads TGTGCCAGCAGCCACACCCTAAACCACGAGCAGTACTTC. This codes for CASSHTLNHEQYF. Filled out from reference TRBV14 and TRBJ2-7, the complete variable domain reads EAGVTQFPSHSVIEKGQTVTLRCDPISGHDNLYWYRRVMGKEIKFLLHFVKESKQDESGMPNNRFLAERTGGTYSTLKVQPAELEDSGVYFCASSHTLNHEQYFGPGTRLTVT.

For this clone: This CDR3 is also generated by other DNA sequences in the sample. This chain uses TRBV6-5 with TRBJ2-7; 9 bases map to TRBD2. The CDR3 loop spans 12 amino acids. Germline V CDR1 and CDR2: MNHEY, SVGAGI. Trimming cost V 4 bases and J 6 bases; bases outside gene matches: 1. CDR3 coding DNA: TGTGCCAGCAGTTCGACTAGCGGCGAGCAGTACTTC. Translation: CASSSTSGEQYF.

This sequence joins TRBV29-1 and TRBJ1-2, with TRBD1 matching over 7 bases. V was clipped by 3 bases and J by 0 bases; unmatched bases: 1. Germline CDR1 and CDR2: SQVTM and ANQGSEA. CDR3 length: 13 amino acids. The CDR3 region has the DNA TGCAGCGTTGACACAGGGGCTAACTATGGCTACACCTTC. It specifies CSVDTGANYGYTF.

The gene calls are TRBV27 and TRBJ2-4; TRBD2 is a possible D gene (6 bases). Between the trimmed V and J ends, which lost 2 bases and 1 base, there was a span of 15 bases. Germline CDR1 and CDR2: MNHEY and SMNVEV (reference sequence). This CDR3 comprises 17 residues. CDR3 loop: CASSLDVPRGAKNIQYF. CDR3 DNA: TGTGCCAGCAGTTTAGACGTCCCCCGGGGGGCCAAAAACATTCAGTACTTC.

V usage is TRBV6-6 and J usage is TRBJ2-3; 11 bases align to TRBD2. This CDR3 spans 16 amino acids. Germline-derived CDR1 and CDR2 are MNHNY and SVGAGI (reference sequence). The J segment lost 7 bases and the V segment lost 0 bases, leaving 6 bases of the junction unmatched. The CDR3 DNA reads as TGTGCCAGCAGTTACTCGCCTAGCGGGGGGTCATATACGCAGTATTTT. Translation: CASSYSPSGGSYTQYF.

This clone appeared a single time. The chain carries TRBV5-1 and TRBJ1-3; D gene unclear. Germline V gene data show CDR1 as SGHRS and CDR2 as YFSETQ. CDR3 size: 14 residues. The V end was cut by 0 bases, the J end by 2 bases, with 6 bases between. CDR3 sequence (DNA): TGCGCCAGCAGCTTGGAACGCACTGGAAACACCATATATTTT. Its protein product is CASSLERTGNTIYF.

The CDR3 nucleotides are TGTGCCAGCAGCTTAGGGCAGCCCTCCTACGAGCAGTACTTC. The encoded protein is CASSLGQPSYEQYF. The chain has TRBV7-9 and TRBJ2-7; D ambiguous. The CDR3 length is 14 residues. Trimming left V 1 base short and J 0 bases short, with 7 bases between. Germline V gives CDR1 SEHNR, CDR2 FQNEAQ (reference sequence). Combining the CDR3 with reference TRBV7-9 and TRBJ2-7 gives the whole variable domain DTGVSQNPRHKITKRGQNVTFRCDPISEHNRLYWYRQTLGQGPEFLTYFQNEAQLEKSRLLSDRFSAERPKGSFSTLEIQRTEQGDSAMYLCASSLGQPSYEQYFGPGTRLTVT.

In this sample, this clone turned up a few times. This chain connects TRBV29-1 to TRBJ2-5; D is perhaps TRBD2 (5 bases). V lost 3 bases and J lost 6, with 20 bases in between. This CDR3 region has 15 residues. In germline, CDR1 is SQVTM, CDR2 ANQGSEA. This CDR3 reads CSVERAPATSKTQYF. CDR3 nucleotide sequence: TGCAGCGTTGAGAGGGCCCCAGCGACCTCCAAGACCCAGTACTTC.

This clone has just a few counts. The V gene is TRBV29-1, the J gene TRBJ2-7, with 10 bases matching TRBD2. Trimming removed 6 bases from V and 2 bases from J; junction bases left unmatched: 10. Germline V gene data show CDR1 as SQVTM and CDR2 as ANQGSEA. The CDR3 extends over 15 amino acids. CDR3 sequence (DNA): TGCAGCGTGTGGCTAGCGGGAGTTTTTCCCTACGAGCAGTACTTC. Translating it yields CSVWLAGVFPYEQYF.

V usage is TRBV7-2 and J usage is TRBJ1-4, with unresolved D. From germline, CDR1 is SGHTA and CDR2 FQGNSA. The V end lost 0 bases, the J end lost 3 bases, and 8 bases lay between the germline ends. The CDR3 runs to 15 residues. CDR3 in DNA: TGTGCCAGCAGCTTAGCCCAACAGCCTAATGAAAAACTGTTTTTT. Encoded protein: CASSLAQQPNEKLFF.